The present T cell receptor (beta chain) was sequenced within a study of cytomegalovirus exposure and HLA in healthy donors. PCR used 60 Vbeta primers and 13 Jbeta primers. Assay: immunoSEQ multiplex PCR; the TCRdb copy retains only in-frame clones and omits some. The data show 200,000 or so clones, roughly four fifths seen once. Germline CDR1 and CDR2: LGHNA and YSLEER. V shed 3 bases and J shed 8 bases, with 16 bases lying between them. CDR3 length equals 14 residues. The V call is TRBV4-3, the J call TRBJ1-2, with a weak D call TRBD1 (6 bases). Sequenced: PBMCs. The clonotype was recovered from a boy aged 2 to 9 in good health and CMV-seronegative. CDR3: CASSHPGQTRGYTF. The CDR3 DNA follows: TGCGCCAGCAGCCACCCAGGACAGACTCGAGGCTACACCTTC.